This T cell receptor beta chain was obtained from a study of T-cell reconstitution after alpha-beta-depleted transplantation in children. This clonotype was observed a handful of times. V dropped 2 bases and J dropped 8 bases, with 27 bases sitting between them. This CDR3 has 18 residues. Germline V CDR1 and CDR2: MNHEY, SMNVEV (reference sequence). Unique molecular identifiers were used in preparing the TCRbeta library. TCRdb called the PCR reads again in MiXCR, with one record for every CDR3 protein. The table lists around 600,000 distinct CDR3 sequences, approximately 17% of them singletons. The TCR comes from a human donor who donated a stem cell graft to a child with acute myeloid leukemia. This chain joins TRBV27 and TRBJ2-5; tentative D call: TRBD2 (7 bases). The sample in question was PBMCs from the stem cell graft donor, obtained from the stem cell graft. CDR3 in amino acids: CASSLPLGGGNKKRTQYF. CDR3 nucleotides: TGTGCCAGCAGTTTACCCCTGGGGGGGGGCAATAAGAAGAGAACCCAGTACTTC.